This paragraph covers one TCR beta chain sequence. This sample is part of a study of shared clonotypes between healthy human individuals. Libraries were prepared by immunoSEQ multiplex PCR; TCRdb keeps only in-frame clonotypes and omits some of them. The sample lists about 600,000 clones, 95% occurring once. Naive CD8 populations comprised CD45RO-negative cells positively selected for CCR7, excluding terminally differentiated effector memory CD45RA+ cells. Every contributor of samples was a Caucasian grown-up residing in Nashville, Tennessee. The sequenced material came from naive CD8+ T cells sorted from blood. This TCR was sampled from a woman in her 30s in good health.

The CDR3 here is CASRGASSYEQYF. For the CDR3, the DNA is TGTGCCAGCAGGGGGGCCAGCTCCTACGAGCAGTACTTC. The V gene is TRBV28, the J gene TRBJ2-7; a weak D match, TRBD1 (6 bases). V was trimmed by 6 bases and J by 0 bases, leaving 9 bases between them. The length of the CDR3 is 13 residues. The germline CDR1 and CDR2 sequences are MDHEN and SYDVKM.